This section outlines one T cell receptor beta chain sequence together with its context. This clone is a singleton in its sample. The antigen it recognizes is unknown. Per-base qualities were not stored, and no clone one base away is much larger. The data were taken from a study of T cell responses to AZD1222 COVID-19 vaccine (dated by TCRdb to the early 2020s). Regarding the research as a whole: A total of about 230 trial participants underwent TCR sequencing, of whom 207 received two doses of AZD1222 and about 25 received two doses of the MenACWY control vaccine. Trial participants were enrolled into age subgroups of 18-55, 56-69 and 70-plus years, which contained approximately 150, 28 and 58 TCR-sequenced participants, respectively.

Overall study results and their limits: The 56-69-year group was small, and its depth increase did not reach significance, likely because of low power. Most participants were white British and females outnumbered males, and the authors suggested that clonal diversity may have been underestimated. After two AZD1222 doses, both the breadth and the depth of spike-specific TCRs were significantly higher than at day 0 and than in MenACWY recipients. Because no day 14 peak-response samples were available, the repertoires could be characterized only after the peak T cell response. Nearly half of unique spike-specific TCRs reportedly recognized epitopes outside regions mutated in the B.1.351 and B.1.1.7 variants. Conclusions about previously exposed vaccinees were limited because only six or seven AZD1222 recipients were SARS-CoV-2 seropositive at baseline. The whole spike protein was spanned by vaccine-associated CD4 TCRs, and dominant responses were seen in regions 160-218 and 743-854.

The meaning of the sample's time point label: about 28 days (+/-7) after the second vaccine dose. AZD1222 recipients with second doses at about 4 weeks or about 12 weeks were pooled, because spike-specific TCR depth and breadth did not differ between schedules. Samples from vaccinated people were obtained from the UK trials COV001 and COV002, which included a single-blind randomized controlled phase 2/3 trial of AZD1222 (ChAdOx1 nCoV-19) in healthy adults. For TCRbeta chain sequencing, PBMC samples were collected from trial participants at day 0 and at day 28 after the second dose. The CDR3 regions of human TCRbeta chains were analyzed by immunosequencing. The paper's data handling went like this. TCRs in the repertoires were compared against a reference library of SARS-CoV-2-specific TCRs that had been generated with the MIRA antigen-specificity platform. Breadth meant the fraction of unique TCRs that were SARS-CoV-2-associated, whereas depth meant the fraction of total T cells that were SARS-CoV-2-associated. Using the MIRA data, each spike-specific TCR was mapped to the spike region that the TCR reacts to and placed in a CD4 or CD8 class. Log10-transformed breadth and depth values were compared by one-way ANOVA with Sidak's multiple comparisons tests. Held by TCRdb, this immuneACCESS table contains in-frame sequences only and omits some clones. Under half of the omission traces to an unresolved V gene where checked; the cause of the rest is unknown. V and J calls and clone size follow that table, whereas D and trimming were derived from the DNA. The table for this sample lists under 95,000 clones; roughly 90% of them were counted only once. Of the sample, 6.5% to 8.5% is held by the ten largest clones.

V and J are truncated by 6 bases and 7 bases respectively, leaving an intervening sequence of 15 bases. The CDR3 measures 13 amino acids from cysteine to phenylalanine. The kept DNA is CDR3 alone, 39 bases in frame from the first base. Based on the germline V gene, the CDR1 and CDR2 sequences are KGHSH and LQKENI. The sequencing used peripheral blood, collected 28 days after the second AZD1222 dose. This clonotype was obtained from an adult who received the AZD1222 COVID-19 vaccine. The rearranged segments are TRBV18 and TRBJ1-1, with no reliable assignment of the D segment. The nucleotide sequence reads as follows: TGTGCCAGCTCCATATATTTCGGAGATGAAGCTTTCTTT. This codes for CASSIYFGDEAFF.